This TCR beta chain was sequenced in a study of blood T cell repertoires in COVID-19. This clone came up once. CDR3 length: 17 residues. In germline, CDR1 is MNHEY, CDR2 SMNVEV (reference sequence). Trimming cost V 2 bases and J 1 base, with 16 bases left between them. Here immunoSEQ multiplex PCR was the method, and the copy in TCRdb shows in-frame clones only, minus some. The sample records some 160,000 clones, approximately 84% being singletons. The clonotype comes from a woman at least 80 years old with COVID-19, enrolled during active disease. The chain couples TRBV27 to TRBJ2-3, with a possible D match to TRBD2 (5 bases). Source material: peripheral blood. CDR3 nucleotides: TGTGCCAGCAGTTTACCGACTGGGATGCGGGGCACAGATACGCAGTATTTT. This sequence encodes CASSLPTGMRGTDTQYF.